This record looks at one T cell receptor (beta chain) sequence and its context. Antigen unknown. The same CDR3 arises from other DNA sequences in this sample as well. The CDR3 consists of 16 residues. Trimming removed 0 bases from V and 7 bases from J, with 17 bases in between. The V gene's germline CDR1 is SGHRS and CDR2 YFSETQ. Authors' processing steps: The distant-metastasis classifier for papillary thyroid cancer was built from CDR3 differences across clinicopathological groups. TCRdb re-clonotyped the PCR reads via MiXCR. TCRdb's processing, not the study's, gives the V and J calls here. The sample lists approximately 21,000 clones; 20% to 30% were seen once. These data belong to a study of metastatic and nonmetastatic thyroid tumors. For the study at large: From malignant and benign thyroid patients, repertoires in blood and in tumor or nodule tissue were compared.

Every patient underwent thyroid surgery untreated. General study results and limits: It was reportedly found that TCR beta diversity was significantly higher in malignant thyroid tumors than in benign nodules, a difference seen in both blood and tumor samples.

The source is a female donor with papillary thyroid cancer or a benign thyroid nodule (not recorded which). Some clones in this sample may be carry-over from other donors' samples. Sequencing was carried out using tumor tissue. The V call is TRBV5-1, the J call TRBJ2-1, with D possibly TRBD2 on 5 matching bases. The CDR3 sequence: CASSLVGGGAKNEQFF. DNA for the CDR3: TGCGCCAGCAGCTTGGTGGGCGGAGGTGCAAAAAATGAGCAGTTCTTC.